This T cell receptor (beta chain) was profiled in a study of shared clonotypes between healthy human individuals. Clones were sequenced by immunoSEQ multiplex PCR, and TCRdb holds only the in-frame ones, with some missing. The table includes 2 million to 2.5 million clones, 85% to 95% detected once. CDR1 is MDHEN and CDR2 is SYDVKM in the germline V gene. This CDR3 contains 17 residues. The V end lost 5 bases, the J end lost 4 bases, and 20 bases lay between the germline ends. This clone was seen a single time. The sample comprised naive CD4+ T cells from PBMCs. Subset in this sample: CD45RA+ positively selected. The V and J genes are TRBV28 and TRBJ1-4; D gene unclear. This TCR was sampled from a man between 18 and 29 years old in good health. Some clones in this sample may be carry-over from other donors' samples. CDR3 amino acids: CASSTTRRAIFNEKLFF. The CDR3 DNA reads TGTGCCAGCAGTACTACTCGACGGGCGATATTTAATGAAAAACTGTTTTTT.